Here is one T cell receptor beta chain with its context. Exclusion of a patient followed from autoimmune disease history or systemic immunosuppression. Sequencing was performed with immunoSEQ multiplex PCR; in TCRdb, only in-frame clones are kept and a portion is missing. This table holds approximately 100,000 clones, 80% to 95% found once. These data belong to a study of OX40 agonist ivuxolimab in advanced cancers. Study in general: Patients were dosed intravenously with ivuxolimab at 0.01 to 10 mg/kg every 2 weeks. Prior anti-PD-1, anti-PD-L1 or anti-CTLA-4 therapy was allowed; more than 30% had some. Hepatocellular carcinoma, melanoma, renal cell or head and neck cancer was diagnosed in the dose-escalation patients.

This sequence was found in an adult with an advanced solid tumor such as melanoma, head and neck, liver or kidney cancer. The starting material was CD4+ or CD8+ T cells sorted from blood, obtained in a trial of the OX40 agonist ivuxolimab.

The CDR3 spells CASSFQPSEKLFF. Here the CDR3 DNA reads TGCGCCAGCAGCTTCCAACCGTCTGAAAAACTGTTTTTT. The chain carries TRBV5-1 and TRBJ1-4; no firm D call. CDR3 length: 13 residues. The germline V gene encodes CDR1 SGHRS and CDR2 YFSETQ. Trimming pared 2 bases from V and 7 bases from J, leaving 9 bases between. The full variable domain, in which reference TRBV5-1 and TRBJ1-4 provide the parts outside the CDR3, is KAGVTQTPRYLIKTRGQQVTLSCSPISGHRSVSWYQQTPGQGLQFLFEYFSETQRNKGNFPGRFSGRQFSNSRSEMNVSTLELGDSALYLCASSFQPSEKLFFGSGTQLSVL.